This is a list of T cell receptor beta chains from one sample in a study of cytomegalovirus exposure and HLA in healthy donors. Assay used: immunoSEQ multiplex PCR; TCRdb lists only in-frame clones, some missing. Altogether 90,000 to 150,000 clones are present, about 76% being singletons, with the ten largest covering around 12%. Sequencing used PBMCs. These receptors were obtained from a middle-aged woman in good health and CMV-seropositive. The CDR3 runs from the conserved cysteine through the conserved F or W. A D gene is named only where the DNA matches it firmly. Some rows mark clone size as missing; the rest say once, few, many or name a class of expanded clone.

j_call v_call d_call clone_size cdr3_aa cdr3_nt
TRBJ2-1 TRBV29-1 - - CSVQGGEQFF TGCAGCGTTCAGGGCGGAGAGCAGTTCTTC
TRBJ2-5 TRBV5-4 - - CASSLVGTGTETQYF TGTGCCAGCAGCTTGGTGGGGACTGGCACTGAGACCCAGTACTTC
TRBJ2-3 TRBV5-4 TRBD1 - CASSTGGTRLYTQYF TGTGCCAGCAGTACAGGGGGGACAAGGCTTTATACGCAGTATTTT
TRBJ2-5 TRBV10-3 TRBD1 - CAISTPTGGSETQYF TGTGCCATCAGCACACCTACAGGGGGTTCAGAGACCCAGTACTTC
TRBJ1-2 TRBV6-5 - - CASRSPWTASGGYTF TGTGCCAGCAGATCTCCTTGGACAGCCTCGGGAGGCTACACCTTC
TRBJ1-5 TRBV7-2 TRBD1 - CASSLGQGKEPQHF TGTGCCAGCAGCTTGGGACAGGGGAAGGAGCCCCAGCATTTT
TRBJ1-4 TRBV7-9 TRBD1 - CASSLGTQGANEKLFF TGTGCCAGCAGCTTAGGAACACAGGGGGCTAATGAAAAACTGTTTTTT
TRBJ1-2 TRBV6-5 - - CASSYGGRGANYGYTF TGTGCCAGCAGTTACGGCGGCAGGGGCGCTAACTATGGCTACACCTTC
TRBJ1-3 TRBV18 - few CASSPRGQISGNTIYF TGTGCCAGCTCACCCCGAGGACAGATATCTGGAAACACCATATATTTT
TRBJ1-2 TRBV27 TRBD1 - CASSLDRGYGYTF TGTGCCAGCAGTTTGGACAGGGGGTATGGCTACACCTTC
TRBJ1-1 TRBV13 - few CASSSSGRGAFF TGTGCCAGCAGCTCAAGTGGGAGGGGAGCTTTCTTT
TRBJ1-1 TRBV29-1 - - CSGGDTEAFF TGCAGCGGGGGGGACACTGAAGCTTTCTTT
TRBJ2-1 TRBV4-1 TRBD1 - CASSQGRHRGRGYEQFF TGCGCCAGCAGCCAAGGTCGTCACAGGGGGCGCGGATATGAGCAGTTCTTC
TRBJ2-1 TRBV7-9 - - CASSFTDEQFF TGTGCCAGCAGCTTCACTGATGAGCAGTTCTTC
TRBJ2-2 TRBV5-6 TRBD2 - CASSSTRLAGGQVWLFF TGTGCCAGCAGCAGTACCCGACTAGCGGGGGGCCAAGTGTGGCTGTTTTTT
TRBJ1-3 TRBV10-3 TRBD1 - CAISQIQGANTIYF TGTGCCATCAGCCAGATACAGGGGGCAAACACCATATATTTT
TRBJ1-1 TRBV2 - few CASSDSDLDTEAFF TGTGCCAGCAGTGACTCAGACCTAGACACTGAAGCTTTCTTT
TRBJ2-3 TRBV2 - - CATSYGGADTQYF TGTGCCACTTCGTACGGGGGTGCAGATACGCAGTATTTT
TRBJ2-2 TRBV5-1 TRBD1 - CASSLNPGTGSGELFF TGCGCCAGCAGCTTGAACCCCGGGACAGGGTCTGGGGAGCTGTTTTTT
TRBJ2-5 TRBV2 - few CASSETGETQYF TGTGCCAGCAGTGAAACAGGGGAGACCCAGTACTTC
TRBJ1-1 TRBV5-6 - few CASSRGNTEAFF TGCGCCAGCAGCCGAGGGAACACTGAAGCTTTCTTT
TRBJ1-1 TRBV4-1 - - CASSRPGVNTEAFF TGCGCCAGCAGCCGCCCAGGGGTCAACACTGAAGCTTTCTTT
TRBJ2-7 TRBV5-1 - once CASRQLWGATYEQYF TGCGCCAGCAGGCAATTGTGGGGAGCCACCTACGAGCAGTACTTC
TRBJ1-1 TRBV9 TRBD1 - CASSVSTGTGWNTEAFF TGTGCCAGCAGCGTATCTACCGGGACAGGGTGGAACACTGAAGCTTTCTTT
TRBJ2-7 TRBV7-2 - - CASSFAGPHMGLEQYF TGTGCCAGCAGCTTCGCCGGGCCCCACATGGGACTCGAGCAGTACTTC
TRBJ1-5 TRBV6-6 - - CASSPRAGGDQPQHF TGTGCCAGCAGTCCTCGCGCGGGGGGTGATCAGCCCCAGCATTTT
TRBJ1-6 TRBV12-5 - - CASGLGQTAPHFSPLHF TGTGCTAGTGGTTTGGGACAGACCGCCCCTCATTTTTCACCCCTCCACTTT
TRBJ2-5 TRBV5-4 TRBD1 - CASSFRDRQETQYF TGTGCCAGCAGCTTTCGGGACAGGCAAGAGACCCAGTACTTC
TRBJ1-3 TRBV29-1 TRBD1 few CSVATGTGTGDTIYF TGCAGCGTGGCTACCGGGACAGGGACCGGCGACACCATATATTTT
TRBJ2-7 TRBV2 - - CASSRGSYEQYF TGTGCCAGCAGTCGAGGCTCCTACGAGCAGTACTTC
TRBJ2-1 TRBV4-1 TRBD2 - CASSQVGRGILNEQFF TGCGCCAGCAGCCAAGTCGGGCGGGGGATACTGAATGAGCAGTTCTTC
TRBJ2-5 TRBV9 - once CASSVGGEKTQYF TGTGCCAGCAGCGTAGGCGGAGAGAAGACCCAGTACTTC
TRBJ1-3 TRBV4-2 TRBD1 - CASSQDPRGLFGNTIYF TGTGCCAGCAGCCAAGATCCGAGGGGGCTGTTTGGAAACACCATATATTTT
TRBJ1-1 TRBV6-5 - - CASSREGGVKAFF TGTGCCAGCAGCCGGGAGGGGGGGGTGAAAGCTTTCTTT
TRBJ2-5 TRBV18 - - CASSLAATVLETQYF TGTGCCAGCTCACTCGCCGCCACAGTACTAGAGACCCAGTACTTC
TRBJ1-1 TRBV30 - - CAWRQGLSTEAFF TGTGCCTGGAGGCAGGGGCTGAGCACTGAAGCTTTCTTT
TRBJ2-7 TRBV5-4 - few CASSLDPGMGSEQYF TGTGCCAGCAGCTTGGATCCAGGAATGGGTTCCGAGCAGTACTTC